Listed below are T cell receptor beta chains from one sample, sequenced in a study of monozygotic twins with inflammatory bowel disease. TCRdb reprocessed the 5' RACE reads and keeps a single row for each CDR3 protein, giving no DNA. This specimen shows just over 300,000 distinct CDR3 sequences; the ten leading clones hold more than 4.5%. Sequences were obtained from blood. The receptor source for this set is a human donor with ulcerative colitis or Crohn's disease, or a healthy co-twin of an affected twin (not recorded which). Both conserved end residues are part of each CDR3. The order of the fields is J gene, V gene, CDR3 protein.

j_call: TRBJ2-7; v_call: TRBV20-1; cdr3_aa: CSATDGLAGGRRQYF
j_call: TRBJ2-7; v_call: TRBV25-1; cdr3_aa: CASSDATGAGHF
j_call: TRBJ2-7; v_call: TRBV5-1; cdr3_aa: CASSYFGKASGRADPHEQYF
j_call: TRBJ2-5; v_call: TRBV6-5; cdr3_aa: CASPRSRETQYF
j_call: TRBJ2-1; v_call: TRBV2; cdr3_aa: CASTPRRGTYNEQFF
j_call: TRBJ2-1; v_call: TRBV5-1; cdr3_aa: CASRGSGGLAGNEQFF
j_call: TRBJ1-3; v_call: TRBV12-3/TRBV12-4; cdr3_aa: CASSLPGGYTIYF
j_call: TRBJ2-4; v_call: TRBV19; cdr3_aa: CASSIGTELAKNIQYF
j_call: TRBJ2-1; v_call: TRBV4-2; cdr3_aa: CASSQPPNEQFF
j_call: TRBJ2-7; v_call: TRBV7-9; cdr3_aa: CTSSWGSYEQYF